A single sample gave rise to the 12 T cell receptor beta chains below, sequenced in a study of T-cell memory formation after mild COVID-19. Each CDR3 protein is one row after TCRdb ran MiXCR on the 5' RACE reads. The table lists roughly 250,000 distinct CDR3 sequences, over 15% of them singletons. The sequencing input was PBMCs or a T cell subset sorted from them (not recorded which). The receptors stem from a man aged 18-30 years who had mild COVID-19 (a few samples of this study predate the infection). Cell type and time point are not known.

This clonotype turned up a few times. The chain joins TRBV24-1 to TRBJ2-3; D assignment may be TRBD1 or TRBD2 (5 bases each). This CDR3 comprises 14 residues. Trimming cost V 7 bases and J 0 bases, with 10 bases left between them. CDR1 is KGHDR, CDR2 SFDVKD, per germline. The CDR3: CATRSGQSTDTQYF. The CDR3 DNA is TGTGCCACCAGGAGCGGACAAAGCACAGATACGCAGTATTTT.

This clonotype was seen a handful of times. The J gene is TRBJ1-1, the V gene TRBV10-3; D unresolved. CDR1 is ENHRY and CDR2 is SYGVKD in the germline V gene. V was cut by 4 bases and J by 1 base, with 10 bases left in between. CDR3 length: 14 residues. CDR3 coding DNA: TGTGCCATCAGTGGAAGGGAGGGGAACACTGAAGCTTTCTTT. Amino acids: CAISGREGNTEAFF.

The genes are TRBV4-2 and TRBJ2-1; TRBD2 is a possible D gene (5 bases). The CDR3 length is 15 residues. CDR1 LGHNA and CDR2 YNFKEQ come from the germline V gene. Deletions cut 5 bases from V and 4 bases from J, with 15 bases between. CDR3 sequence (DNA): TGTGCCAGCAGCGAAGCGGCCCCTAAGTACAATGAGCAGTTCTTC. Amino acids: CASSEAAPKYNEQFF.

A few counts support this clonotype. The chain has TRBV7-8 and TRBJ2-1; D remains unclear. V lost 5 bases, J lost 0 bases, and 14 bases lay in between. CDR3 length: 16 amino acids. Germline V lookup: CDR1 SGHVS, CDR2 FQNEAQ. In DNA form, the CDR3 reads TGTGCCAGCAGCCCCAGAGTACAGAGCTCCTACAATGAGCAGTTCTTC. Amino acid sequence: CASSPRVQSSYNEQFF.

This clonotype was counted between two and nine times. The CDR3 reads CASSPGTSLLETQYF. CDR3 DNA sequence: TGTGCCAGCAGTCCCGGGACTAGCCTCTTGGAGACCCAGTACTTC. The gene calls are TRBV2 and TRBJ2-5, with TRBD2 matching over 9 bases. The CDR3 runs 15 residues. Unmatched junction bases numbered 9, after V lost 5 bases and J lost 5 bases. Germline CDR1 is SNHLY and CDR2 is FYNNEI.

This clonotype came up a few times. CDR3 bases: TGTGCCAGCAACGAAGGGACGTACACCGGGGAGCTGTTTTTT. Residues: CASNEGTYTGELFF. The chain employs TRBV12-3 or TRBV12-4 and TRBJ2-2; D possibly matches TRBD1 or TRBD2 (5 bases each). The CDR3 runs to 14 residues. V lost 7 bases to trimming and J lost 3 bases, with 12 bases between them.

The chain combines TRBV5-5 with TRBJ1-2, with TRBD1 as a possible D gene (6 bases). Per the germline V gene, CDR1 is SGHKS and CDR2 is YYEKEE (reference sequence). Deletions cut 2 bases from V and 3 bases from J, with 8 bases between. The CDR3 is 13 residues long. CDR3 in amino acids: CASSLEGDYGYTF. CDR3 DNA: TGTGCCAGCAGCTTAGAGGGGGACTATGGCTACACCTTC.

This clonotype was counted between two and nine times. The chain carries TRBV10-3 and TRBJ2-6; D not certain. CDR3 length: 14 residues. Germline CDR1 ENHRY, CDR2 SYGVKD. V lost 7 bases, J lost 1 base, and 8 bases lay in between. The CDR3 DNA follows: TGTGCCATCAAGAAGGCATCTGGGGCCAACGTCCTGACTTTC. It yields the protein CAIKKASGANVLTF.

The chain carries TRBV4-3 and TRBJ1-2; D remains unclear. Trimming removed 0 bases from V and 1 base from J, with 6 bases in between. Germline-derived CDR1 and CDR2 are LGHNA and YSLEER. The CDR3 spans 14 residues. The DNA of the CDR3 is TGCGCCAGCAGCCAAGATTGGGTTAACTATGGCTACACCTTC. Protein product: CASSQDWVNYGYTF.

The V call is TRBV6-2 or TRBV6-3, the J call TRBJ2-5; TRBD2 matches 7 bases. Trimming cost V 6 bases and J 2 bases; bases outside gene matches: 3. The CDR3 spans 13 residues. The germline CDR1 and CDR2 sequences are MNHEY and SVGEGT. The CDR3 spells CASSSGNQETQYF. As DNA, the CDR3 is TGTGCCAGCAGCAGCGGGAATCAAGAGACCCAGTACTTC.

This clonotype was observed a handful of times. The V gene is TRBV10-3, the J gene TRBJ2-1; a weak D match, TRBD1 (6 bases). The CDR3 is made up of 15 amino acids. V shed 2 bases and J shed 3 bases, with 11 bases lying between them. Germline loops: CDR1 ENHRY, CDR2 SYGVKD. CDR3 sequence reads: CAISEPTGSYNEQFF. In nucleotides, the CDR3 is TGTGCCATCAGTGAGCCCACAGGGAGCTACAATGAGCAGTTCTTC.

This clonotype came up a few times. The chain recombines TRBV20-1 with TRBJ2-1; TRBD1 or TRBD2 may be the D gene (5 bases each). Trimming took 0 bases from V and 8 from J, leaving 20 bases between them. The CDR3 is 16 amino acids. Germline CDR1 is DFQATT and CDR2 is SNEGSKA (reference sequence). The DNA for the CDR3 is TGCAGTGCTAGAGATGTCGCGACAACCCGAGGGGATGAGCAGTTCTTC. This gives the protein CSARDVATTRGDEQFF.